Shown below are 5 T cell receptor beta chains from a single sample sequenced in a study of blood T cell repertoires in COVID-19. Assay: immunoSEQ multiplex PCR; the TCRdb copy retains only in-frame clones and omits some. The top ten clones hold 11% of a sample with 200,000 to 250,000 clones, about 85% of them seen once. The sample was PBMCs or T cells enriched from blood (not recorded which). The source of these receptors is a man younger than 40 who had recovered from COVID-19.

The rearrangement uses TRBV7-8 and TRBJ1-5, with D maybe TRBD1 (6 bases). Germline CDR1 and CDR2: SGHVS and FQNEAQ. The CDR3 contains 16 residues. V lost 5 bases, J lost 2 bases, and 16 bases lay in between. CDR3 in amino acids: CASSASTGSGNQPQHF. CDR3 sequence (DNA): TGTGCCAGCAGCGCATCGACAGGAAGTGGCAATCAGCCCCAGCATTTT.

The CDR3 here is CATRRGGGLETQYF. The CDR3 bases are TGTGCCACCCGGCGCGGGGGAGGGCTAGAGACCCAGTACTTC. V gene TRBV10-3 combines with J gene TRBJ2-5, with TRBD2 identical over 7 bases. The CDR3 spans 14 residues. Germline values: CDR1 ENHRY, CDR2 SYGVKD. V dropped 10 bases and J dropped 4; count of bases not matched to a gene: 12.

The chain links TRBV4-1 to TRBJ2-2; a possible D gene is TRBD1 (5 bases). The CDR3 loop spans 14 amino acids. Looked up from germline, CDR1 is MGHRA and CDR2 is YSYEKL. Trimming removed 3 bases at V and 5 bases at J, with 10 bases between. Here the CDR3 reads CASSQARQTGELFF. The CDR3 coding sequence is TGCGCCAGCAGCCAGGCCCGACAGACCGGGGAGCTGTTTTTT.

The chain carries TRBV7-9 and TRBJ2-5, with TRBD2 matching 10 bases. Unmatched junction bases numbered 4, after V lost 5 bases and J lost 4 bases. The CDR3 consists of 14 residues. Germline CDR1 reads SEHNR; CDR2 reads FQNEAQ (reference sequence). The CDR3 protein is CASSVSGGGETQYF. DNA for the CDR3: TGTGCCAGCAGCGTAAGCGGGGGGGGAGAGACCCAGTACTTC.

The CDR3 loop reads CASSPPRRGEIPARGYTF. In nucleotides, the CDR3 is TGTGCCAGCAGCCCCCCCCGACGCGGGGAAATCCCCGCTAGGGGCTACACCTTC. The chain is built from TRBV5-5 and TRBJ1-2; D not resolved. The CDR3 loop spans 18 amino acids. V shed 4 bases and J shed 8 bases, with 30 bases lying between them. Germline-derived CDR1 and CDR2 are SGHKS and YYEKEE (reference sequence). The whole variable domain, filled in from reference TRBV5-5 and TRBJ1-2, reads DAGVTQSPTHLIKTRGQQVTLRCSPISGHKSVSWYQQVLGQGPQFIFQYYEKEERGRGNFPDRFSARQFPNYSSELNVNALLLGDSALYLCASSPPRRGEIPARGYTFGSGTRLTVV.